The sequence of this T cell receptor beta chain was determined in a study of T cell responses to AZD1222 COVID-19 vaccine. The repertoire was sequenced with immunoSEQ multiplex PCR; TCRdb's copy has only in-frame clones and lacks some. Counted here are about 120,000 clones, 75% to 90% occurring once; the ten biggest clones make up 9% to 9.5%. The germline CDR1 and CDR2 sequences are MNHNS and SASEGT. CDR3 length: 14 amino acids. Between the trimmed V and J ends, which lost 5 bases and 5 bases, there was a span of 15 bases. Findings of the study overall: After the peak T cell response, and only then, were repertoires sampled. Spike as a whole was targeted by vaccine-associated CD4 TCRs, dominant at 160-218 and 743-854. Among the donors, most were white British and more were female, and clonal diversity was possibly underestimated. Reportedly, nearly half of unique spike TCRs recognized epitopes outside B.1.351/B.1.1.7 mutations.

Concerning this clone itself: The target antigen is unknown.

This rearrangement joins TRBV6-1 to TRBJ1-2; no reliable D call. Sequenced here: peripheral blood, sampled on day 0 of AZD1222 vaccination. The sequence was collected from an adult in good health. The CDR3 region has the DNA TGTGCCAGCAGTTCGGACTCCCGAATTTATGGCTACACCTTC. Amino acids: CASSSDSRIYGYTF.